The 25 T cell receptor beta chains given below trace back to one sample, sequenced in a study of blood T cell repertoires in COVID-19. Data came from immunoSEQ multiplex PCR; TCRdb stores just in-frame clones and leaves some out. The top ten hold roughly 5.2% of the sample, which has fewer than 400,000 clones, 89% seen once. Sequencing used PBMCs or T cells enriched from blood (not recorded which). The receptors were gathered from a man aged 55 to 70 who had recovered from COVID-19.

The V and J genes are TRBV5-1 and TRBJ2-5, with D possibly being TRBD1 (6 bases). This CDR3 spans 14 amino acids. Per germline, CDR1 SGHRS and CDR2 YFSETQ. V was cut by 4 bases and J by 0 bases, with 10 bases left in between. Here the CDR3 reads CASSERTDQETQYF. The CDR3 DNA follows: TGCGCCAGCAGCGAGCGGACAGACCAAGAGACCCAGTACTTC.

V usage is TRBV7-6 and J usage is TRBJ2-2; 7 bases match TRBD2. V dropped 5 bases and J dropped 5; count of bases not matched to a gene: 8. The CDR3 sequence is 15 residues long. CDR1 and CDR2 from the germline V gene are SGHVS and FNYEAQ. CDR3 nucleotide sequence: TGTGCCAGCAGCCTGGGGGGAGGGTCGACCGGGGAGCTGTTTTTT. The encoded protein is CASSLGGGSTGELFF.

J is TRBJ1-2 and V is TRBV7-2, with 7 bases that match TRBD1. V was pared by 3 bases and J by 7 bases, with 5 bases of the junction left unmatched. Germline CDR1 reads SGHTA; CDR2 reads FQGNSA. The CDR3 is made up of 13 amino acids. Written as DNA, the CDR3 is TGTGCCAGCAGCTTGGGACAGTTACTTGGCTACACCTTC. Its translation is CASSLGQLLGYTF.

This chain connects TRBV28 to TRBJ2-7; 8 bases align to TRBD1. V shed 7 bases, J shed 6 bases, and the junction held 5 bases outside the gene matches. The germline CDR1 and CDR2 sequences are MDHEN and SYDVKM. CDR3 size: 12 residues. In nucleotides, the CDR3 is TGTGCCAGCAAATCGACAGGGGTCGAGCAGTACTTC. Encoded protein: CASKSTGVEQYF.

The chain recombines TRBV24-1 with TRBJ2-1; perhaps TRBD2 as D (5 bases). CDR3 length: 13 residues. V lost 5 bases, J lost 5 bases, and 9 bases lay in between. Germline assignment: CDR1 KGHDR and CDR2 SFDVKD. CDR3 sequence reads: CATSVWGDNEQFF. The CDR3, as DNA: TGTGCCACCAGTGTCTGGGGAGACAATGAGCAGTTCTTC.

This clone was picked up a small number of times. CDR3: CASSLSSGTGGNTIYF. DNA of the CDR3: TGTGCCAGCAGTTTAAGTTCAGGGACTGGCGGAAACACCATATATTTT. The chain is built from TRBV28 and TRBJ1-3; D perhaps matches TRBD1 (5 bases). The CDR3 loop spans 16 amino acids. V was cut by 2 bases and J by 4 bases, with 15 bases left in between. The germline gives CDR1 MDHEN, CDR2 SYDVKM.

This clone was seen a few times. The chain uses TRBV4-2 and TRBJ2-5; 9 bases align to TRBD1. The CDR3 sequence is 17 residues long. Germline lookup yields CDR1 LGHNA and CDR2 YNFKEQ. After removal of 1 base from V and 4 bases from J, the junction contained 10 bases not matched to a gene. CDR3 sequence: CASSQVSGQGLSETQYF. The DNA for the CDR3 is TGTGCCAGCAGCCAAGTTAGCGGACAGGGGCTTTCAGAGACCCAGTACTTC.

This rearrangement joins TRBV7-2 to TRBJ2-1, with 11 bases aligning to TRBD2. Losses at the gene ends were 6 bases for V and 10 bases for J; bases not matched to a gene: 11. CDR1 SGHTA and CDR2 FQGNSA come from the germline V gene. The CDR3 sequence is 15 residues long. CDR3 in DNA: TGTGCCAGCAGTCCTACTAGCGGGAGTCTGCAGGAGCAGTTCTTC. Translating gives CASSPTSGSLQEQFF.

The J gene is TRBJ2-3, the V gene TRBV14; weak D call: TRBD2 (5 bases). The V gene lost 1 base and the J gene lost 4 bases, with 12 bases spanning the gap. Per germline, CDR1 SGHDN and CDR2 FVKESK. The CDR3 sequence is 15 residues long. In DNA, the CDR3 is TGTGCCAGCAGCCAAGTCACTAGTCTGGCAGATACGCAGTATTTT. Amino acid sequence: CASSQVTSLADTQYF.

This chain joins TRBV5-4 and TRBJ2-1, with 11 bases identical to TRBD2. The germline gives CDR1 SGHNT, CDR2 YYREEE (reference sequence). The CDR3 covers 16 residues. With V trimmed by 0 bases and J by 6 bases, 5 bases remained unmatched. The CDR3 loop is CASSLGSGRAINEQFF. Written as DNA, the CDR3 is TGTGCCAGCAGCTTGGGTAGCGGGAGGGCCATCAATGAGCAGTTCTTC. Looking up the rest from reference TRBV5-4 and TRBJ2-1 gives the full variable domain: ETGVTQSPTHLIKTRGQQVTLRCSSQSGHNTVSWYQQALGQGPQFIFQYYREEENGRGNFPPRFSGLQFPNYSSELNVNALELDDSALYLCASSLGSGRAINEQFFGPGTRLTVL.

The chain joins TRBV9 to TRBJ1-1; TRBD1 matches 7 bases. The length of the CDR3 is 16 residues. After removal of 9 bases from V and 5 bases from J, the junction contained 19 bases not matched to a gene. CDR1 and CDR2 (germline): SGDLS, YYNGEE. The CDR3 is CAISDGREGAWTEAFF. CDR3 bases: TGTGCCATCTCAGACGGGAGAGAGGGGGCCTGGACTGAAGCTTTCTTT.

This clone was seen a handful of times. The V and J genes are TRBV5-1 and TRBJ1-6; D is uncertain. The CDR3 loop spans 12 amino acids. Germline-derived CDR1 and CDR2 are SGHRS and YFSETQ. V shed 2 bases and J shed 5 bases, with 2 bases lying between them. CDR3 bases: TGCGCCAGCAGCTTCAATAATTCACCCCTCCACTTT. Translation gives CASSFNNSPLHF.

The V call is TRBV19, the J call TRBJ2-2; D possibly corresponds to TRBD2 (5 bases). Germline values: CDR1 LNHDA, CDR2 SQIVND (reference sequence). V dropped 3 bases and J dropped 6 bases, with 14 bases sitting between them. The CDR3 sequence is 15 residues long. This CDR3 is CASSIDGRRAGELFF. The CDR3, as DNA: TGTGCCAGTAGTATCGATGGGAGACGGGCCGGGGAGCTGTTTTTT.

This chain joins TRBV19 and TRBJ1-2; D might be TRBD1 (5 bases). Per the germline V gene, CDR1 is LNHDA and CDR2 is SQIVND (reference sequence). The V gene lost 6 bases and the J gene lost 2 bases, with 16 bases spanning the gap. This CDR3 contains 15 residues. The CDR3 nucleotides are TGTGCCAGTAGCCTTCGGGGGGAGTTCAACTATGGCTACACCTTC. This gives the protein CASSLRGEFNYGYTF.

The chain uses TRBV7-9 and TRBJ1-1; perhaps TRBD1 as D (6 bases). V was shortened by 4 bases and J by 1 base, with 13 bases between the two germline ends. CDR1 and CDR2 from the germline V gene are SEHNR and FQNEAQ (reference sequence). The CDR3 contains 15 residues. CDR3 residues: CASSSWDIANTEAFF. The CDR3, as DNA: TGTGCCAGCAGCTCTTGGGACATAGCGAACACTGAAGCTTTCTTT.

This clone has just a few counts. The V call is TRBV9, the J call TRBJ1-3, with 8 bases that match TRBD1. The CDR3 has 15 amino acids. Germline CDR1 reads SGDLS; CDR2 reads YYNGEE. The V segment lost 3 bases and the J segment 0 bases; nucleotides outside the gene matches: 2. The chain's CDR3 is CASSGGTGSGNTIYF. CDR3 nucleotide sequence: TGTGCCAGCAGCGGAGGGACAGGCTCTGGAAACACCATATATTTT.

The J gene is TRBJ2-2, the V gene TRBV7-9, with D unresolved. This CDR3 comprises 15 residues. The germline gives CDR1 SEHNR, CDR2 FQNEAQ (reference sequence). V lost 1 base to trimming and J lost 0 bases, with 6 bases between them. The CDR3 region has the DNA TGTGCCAGCAGCTTAGTCCAGTCGAACACCGGGGAGCTGTTTTTT. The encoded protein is CASSLVQSNTGELFF.

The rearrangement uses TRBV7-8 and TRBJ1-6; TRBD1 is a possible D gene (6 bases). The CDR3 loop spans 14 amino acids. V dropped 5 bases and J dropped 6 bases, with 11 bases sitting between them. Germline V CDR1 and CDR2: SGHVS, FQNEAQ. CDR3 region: CASSRGQPNSPLHF. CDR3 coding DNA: TGTGCCAGCAGCCGCGGACAGCCTAATTCACCCCTCCACTTT.

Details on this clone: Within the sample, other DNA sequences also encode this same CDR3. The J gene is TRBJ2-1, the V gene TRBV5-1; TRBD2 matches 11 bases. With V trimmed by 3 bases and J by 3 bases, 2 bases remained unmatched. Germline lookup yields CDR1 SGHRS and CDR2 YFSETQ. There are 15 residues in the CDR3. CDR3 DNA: TGCGCCAGCAGCTCAACTAGCGGGAGCTACAATGAGCAGTTCTTC. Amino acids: CASSSTSGSYNEQFF.

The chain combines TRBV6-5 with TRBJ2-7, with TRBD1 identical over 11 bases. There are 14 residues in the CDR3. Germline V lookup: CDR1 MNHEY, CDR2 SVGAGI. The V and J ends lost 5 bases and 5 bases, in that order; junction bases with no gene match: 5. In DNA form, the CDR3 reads TGTGCCAGCAGTCCTGGACAGGGGGCCGACGAGCAGTACTTC. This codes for CASSPGQGADEQYF.

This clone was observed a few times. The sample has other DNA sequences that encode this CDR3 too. CDR3 DNA: TGTGCCAGCAGCCTCAGACAGGGAGAATCACCCCTCCACTTT. This codes for CASSLRQGESPLHF. V gene TRBV7-3 combines with J gene TRBJ1-6; 7 positions match TRBD1. V shed 5 bases, J shed 10 bases, and the junction held 8 bases outside the gene matches. Germline CDR1 and CDR2: SGHTA and FQGTGA. The CDR3 is 14 amino acids.

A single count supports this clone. Here the CDR3 reads CASSLGGPAGHTADTQYF. The DNA of the CDR3 is TGTGCCAGCAGCTTAGGGGGCCCGGCAGGACACACGGCAGATACGCAGTATTTT. The J gene is TRBJ2-3, the V gene TRBV11-3; tentative D call: TRBD1 (5 bases). V lost 1 base, J lost 4 bases, and 21 bases lay in between. The germline gives CDR1 SGHNT, CDR2 YENEEA. The CDR3 is made up of 18 amino acids.

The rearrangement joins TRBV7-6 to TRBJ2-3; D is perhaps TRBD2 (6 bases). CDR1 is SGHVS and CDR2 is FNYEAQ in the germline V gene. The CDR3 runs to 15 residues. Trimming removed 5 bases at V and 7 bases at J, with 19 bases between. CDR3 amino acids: CASSPQEGSGNTQYF. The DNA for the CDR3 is TGTGCCAGCAGCCCCCAAGAAGGTAGCGGCAATACGCAGTATTTT.

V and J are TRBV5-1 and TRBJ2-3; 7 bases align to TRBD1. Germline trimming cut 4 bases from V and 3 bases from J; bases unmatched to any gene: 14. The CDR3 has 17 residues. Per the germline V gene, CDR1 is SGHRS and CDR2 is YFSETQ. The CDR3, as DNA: TGCGCCAGCAGCCCGCCGACAGGGATGAGTTTGACAGATACGCAGTATTTT. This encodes CASSPPTGMSLTDTQYF.

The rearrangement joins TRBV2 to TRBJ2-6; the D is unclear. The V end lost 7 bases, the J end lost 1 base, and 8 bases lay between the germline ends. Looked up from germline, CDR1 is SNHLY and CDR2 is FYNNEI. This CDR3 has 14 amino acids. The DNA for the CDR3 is TGTGCCAGCAAGATCGAGTCTGGGGCCAACGTCCTGACTTTC. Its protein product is CASKIESGANVLTF.